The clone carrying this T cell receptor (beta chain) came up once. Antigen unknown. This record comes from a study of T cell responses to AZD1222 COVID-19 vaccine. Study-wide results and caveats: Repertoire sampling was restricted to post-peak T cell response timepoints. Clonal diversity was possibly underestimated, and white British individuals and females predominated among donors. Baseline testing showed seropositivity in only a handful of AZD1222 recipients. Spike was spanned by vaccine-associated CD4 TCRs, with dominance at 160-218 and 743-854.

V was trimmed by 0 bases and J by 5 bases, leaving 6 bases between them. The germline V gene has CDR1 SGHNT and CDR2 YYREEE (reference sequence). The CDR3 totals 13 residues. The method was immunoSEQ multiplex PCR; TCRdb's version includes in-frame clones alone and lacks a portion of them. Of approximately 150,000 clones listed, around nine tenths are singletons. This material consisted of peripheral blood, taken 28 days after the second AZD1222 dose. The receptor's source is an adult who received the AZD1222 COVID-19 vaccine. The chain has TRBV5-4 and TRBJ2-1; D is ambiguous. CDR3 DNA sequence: TGTGCCAGCAGCTTGGATGGAGACAATGAGCAGTTCTTC. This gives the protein CASSLDGDNEQFF.